Shown below are 9 T cell receptor beta chains from a single sample sequenced in a study of CXCR3-negative and CXCR3-positive naive CD8 T cells. Study results and limitations: CXCR3-positive naive cells had more hydrophobic TRB CDR3s than CXCR3-negative naive cells.

No antigens are known for them. UMI-labeled 5' RACE yielded the TRB cDNA libraries. TCRdb processed the 5' RACE reads again and assigns one entry to each CDR3 protein, with no DNA. The repertoire table contains under 110,000 distinct CDR3 sequences. Specimen: naive CXCR3+ CD8+ T cells from blood. As for subset: CD45RO-CCR7+CD27+CD95- naive CD8+ T cells expressing CXCR3 (TNR3+). The receptors stem from a human donor in good health. Some clones in this sample may be carry-over from other donors' samples.

J is TRBJ1-1 and V is TRBV28. The CDR3 spans 13 residues. Germline values: CDR1 MDHEN, CDR2 SYDVKM. CDR3 amino acids: CASLSSENTEAFF.

The chain has TRBV7-6 and TRBJ2-1. Germline values: CDR1 SGHVS, CDR2 FNYEAQ. The CDR3 length is 13 residues. Here the CDR3 reads CASSLELGNEQFF.

The V call is TRBV6-5, the J call TRBJ2-5. Germline assignment: CDR1 MNHEY and CDR2 SVGAGI. The CDR3 consists of 14 residues. The CDR3 protein is CASTTGWLEETQYF.

J is TRBJ2-7 and V is TRBV2; the D call from TCRdb, TRBD2, cannot be confirmed without DNA. Germline CDR1 reads SNHLY; CDR2 reads FYNNEI. This CDR3 has 15 residues. The CDR3 spells CASSEGAGGSYEQYF. The whole variable domain, remainder taken from reference TRBV2 and TRBJ2-7, is EPEVTQTPSHQVTQMGQEVILRCVPISNHLYFYWYRQILGQKVEFLVSFYNNEISEKSEIFDDQFSVERPDGSNFTLKIRSTKLEDSAMYFCASSEGAGGSYEQYFGPGTRLTVT.

This sequence joins TRBV11-2 and TRBJ2-2. Germline V gene sequence: CDR1 SGHAT, CDR2 FQNNGV. The CDR3 runs to 14 residues. CDR3 residues: CASSLEPNTGELFF.

V and J are TRBV28 and TRBJ2-1; the D gene TCRdb calls, TRBD1, cannot be checked with no DNA. From germline, CDR1 is MDHEN and CDR2 SYDVKM. There are 15 residues in the CDR3. The CDR3 spells CASSLGQTDYNEQFF.

The J gene is TRBJ2-7, the V gene TRBV29-1; TCRdb's D call of TRBD2 is untestable without DNA. The CDR3 spans 16 residues. Germline V lookup: CDR1 SQVTM, CDR2 ANQGSEA. The CDR3 reads CSVVLWLIQGSYEQYF.

The chain has TRBV29-1 and TRBJ2-3; TCRdb reports TRBD1, a call that lacks DNA to check it against. Germline CDR1 is SQVTM and CDR2 is ANQGSEA. This CDR3 contains 19 residues. The CDR3 here is CSVEDPADRGPRGTDTQYF.

This chain uses TRBV27 with TRBJ2-7. From germline, CDR1 is MNHEY and CDR2 SMNVEV (reference sequence). The CDR3 has 15 residues. The CDR3 spells CASSLSGLLAYEQYF.